This T cell receptor (beta chain) comes out of a study of cytomegalovirus exposure and HLA in healthy donors. Germline V lookup: CDR1 SGHDT, CDR2 YYEEEE. V gave up 3 bases and J gave up 13 bases, with 19 bases separating them. The CDR3 is 13 residues long. PCR used 60 Vbeta primers and 13 Jbeta primers. Clones were read by immunoSEQ multiplex PCR, and TCRdb kept only the in-frame ones, dropping some. This sample has some 150,000 clones, with about 69% found just once. The J gene is TRBJ2-5, the V gene TRBV5-6, with a tentative D call TRBD2 (6 bases). The receptor comes from a human donor in good health. Material for sequencing was PBMCs. The CDR3 coding sequence is TGTGCCAGCAGCTCCCCGGGACTGCGAGGGCCGTACTTC. Translated: CASSSPGLRGPYF.